The entry below gives a single TCR beta chain sequence along with its context. This specimen belongs to a study of blood T cell repertoires in COVID-19. Overall study: Researchers got acute and convalescent COVID-19 samples from the United States, Italy and Spain. T cells, B-cell-depleted T cells, or PBMCs supplied cDNA or gDNA.

Methods used by the authors: Using reference gene primer amplification, nucleated cell counts were estimated. TCRdb's copy holds only in-frame clones and misses some; the assay was immunoSEQ multiplex PCR. V, J and clone size are those of that table, while D and trimming were read from the DNA. Here the sample spans some 47,000 clones, 86% being singletons. There are 14 residues in the CDR3. Germline V lookup: CDR1 LNHDA, CDR2 SQIVND (reference sequence). Losses at the gene ends were 5 bases for V and 8 bases for J; bases not matched to a gene: 9. The chain is built from TRBV19 and TRBJ1-1, with 9 nucleotides matching TRBD1. Sequenced sample: peripheral blood. This clonotype was obtained from a woman older than 75 with acute or convalescent COVID-19. CDR3 DNA sequence: TGTGCCAGTAGTGCGACAGGGGGAATATCGGAAGCTTTCTTT. Its protein product is CASSATGGISEAFF.